Listed here is a single T cell receptor (beta chain). Using immunoSEQ multiplex PCR, the repertoire was profiled, and TCRdb retains in-frame clones only, with some absent. The table lists tens of thousands of clones, 80% to 90% of them singletons. This sample is drawn from a study of OX40 agonist ivuxolimab in advanced cancers. Background on the study: Previous treatment with anti-PD-1, anti-PD-L1 or anti-CTLA-4 therapy was allowed; less than 45% had received some.

This CDR3 is built from 14 residues. The V and J ends lost 3 bases and 3 bases respectively, with 11 bases between them. CDR1 is SEHNR, CDR2 FQNEAQ, per germline (reference sequence). The TCR was taken from an adult with an advanced solid tumor such as melanoma, head and neck, liver or kidney cancer. Sequenced here: CD4+ or CD8+ T cells sorted from blood, sampled in a trial of the OX40 agonist ivuxolimab. V gene TRBV7-9 combines with J gene TRBJ1-2, with D uncertain. Here the CDR3 reads CASSLVSTDYGYTF. In DNA form, the CDR3 reads TGTGCCAGCAGCTTGGTTAGCACGGACTATGGCTACACCTTC.